The source of this T cell receptor beta chain is a study of shared T cell receptors in the human thymus. Data came from immunoSEQ multiplex PCR; TCRdb stores just in-frame clones and leaves some out. The sample lists about 500,000 clones, 78% seen once, with about 0.012% in the top ten. Germline-derived CDR1 and CDR2 are SGHTS and YDEGEE. The V and J ends lost 2 bases and 6 bases respectively, with 15 bases between them. This CDR3 region has 14 residues. This sample was shared with a second study, whose subject was human thymus T cells. That work states: Corrective heart surgery yielded the resections from which the thymus tissue came.

V and J are TRBV5-8 and TRBJ2-7; perhaps TRBD1 as D (5 bases). This receptor was obtained from a boy less than two years old with a congenital heart defect. The material sequenced was thymocytes. CDR3 in amino acids: CASSLSRASCEQYF. The CDR3 nucleotides are TGTGCCAGCAGCTTAAGCAGGGCGAGTTGCGAGCAGTACTTC. The whole variable domain, remainder taken from reference TRBV5-8 and TRBJ2-7, is EAGVTQSPTHLIKTRGQQATLRCSPISGHTSVYWYQQALGLGLQFLLWYDEGEERNRGNFPPRFSGRQFPNYSSELNVNALELEDSALYLCASSLSRASCEQYFGPGTRLTVT.